This T cell receptor (beta chain) was identified during a study of blood T cell repertoires in COVID-19. Some clones are missing from TCRdb's copy, which holds only in-frame ones; the method was immunoSEQ multiplex PCR. The sample records tens of thousands of clones, 90% being singletons. This CDR3 has 14 amino acids. V lost 6 bases, J lost 3 bases, and 15 bases lay in between. Germline CDR1 is SGHRS and CDR2 is YFSETQ. In this sample, this clone turned up once. The source is a man aged 45-65 years with acute or convalescent COVID-19. The V call is TRBV5-1, the J call TRBJ1-1; possibly TRBD1 for D (6 bases). Sequenced: peripheral blood. The CDR3, as DNA: TGCGCCAGCACCTATCAGGGGTATGACACTGAAGCTTTCTTT. Translated: CASTYQGYDTEAFF.